A single sample gave rise to the 2 T cell receptor beta chains below, sequenced in a study of T cell responses to AZD1222 COVID-19 vaccine (dated by TCRdb to about 2021). Libraries were made using the immunoSEQ multiplex PCR assay. TCRdb provides this immuneACCESS table in a form limited to in-frame rearrangements. Some clones are lacking; in checked studies, under half of them reflect an unresolved V gene, and why the rest are absent is not known. For this sample the table gives some 110,000 clones, of which 70% to 90% were detected only once. Clones ranked in the top ten supply 3.9% of the sample. The time point label, read with the paper, signifies: baseline before first vaccination. The treatment or condition label of this sample denotes: meningococcal conjugate vaccine given as trial control. The specimen was peripheral blood, collected on day 0 of MenACWY control vaccination. The origin of the receptors is an adult in good health.

This clone was seen a handful of times. Other DNA sequences in this specimen translate into the identical CDR3. The chain links TRBV4-3 to TRBJ2-7; TRBD2 is a possible D gene (5 bases). The V end lost 0 bases, the J end lost 7 bases, and 10 bases lay between the germline ends. The CDR3 covers 13 residues. Germline V CDR1 and CDR2: LGHNA, YSLEER. The CDR3 loop reads CASSQEGWEEQYF. In DNA, the CDR3 is TGCGCCAGCAGCCAAGAAGGATGGGAGGAGCAGTACTTC.

The CDR3: CASSYRGGVDNEQFF. In nucleotides, the CDR3 is TGTGCCAGCAGTTACCGGGGCGGGGTCGACAATGAGCAGTTCTTC. The chain recombines TRBV6-2 or TRBV6-3 with TRBJ2-1, with D possibly matching TRBD2 (6 bases). The CDR3 length is 15 residues. Germline V gives CDR1 MNHEY, CDR2 SVGEGT. The V and J ends lost 2 bases and 5 bases respectively, with 13 bases between them.